Listed here are 15 T cell receptor beta chains from one sample, sequenced in a study of PD-L1 blockade in urothelial cancer. As for time point: pretreatment peripheral blood. Produced via immunoSEQ multiplex PCR; TCRdb's table is partial and in-frame only. This sample has some 43,000 clones; over 75% occur once, and the top ten carry around 16%. Sequences were derived from PBMCs, sampled around atezolizumab (anti-PD-L1) treatment. These receptors originate from a man aged 55 to 70 with urothelial cancer.

The rearrangement uses TRBV5-1 and TRBJ2-3; possible D gene TRBD2, 7 bases. CDR1 and CDR2 from the germline V gene are SGHRS and YFSETQ. This CDR3 is built from 16 residues. Trimming cost V 5 bases and J 2 bases, with 18 bases left between them. CDR3: CASSRERGGFTDTQYF. CDR3 bases: TGCGCCAGCAGTAGGGAGAGGGGGGGTTTCACAGATACGCAGTATTTT.

V gene TRBV10-2 combines with J gene TRBJ2-4; D is perhaps TRBD2 (6 bases). Between the trimmed V and J ends, which lost 4 bases and 8 bases, there was a span of 15 bases. The CDR3 extends over 14 amino acids. The germline V gene has CDR1 WSHSY and CDR2 SAAADI. The CDR3 sequence: CASSVLKPGDIQYF. As DNA, the CDR3 is TGCGCCAGCAGTGTCCTGAAGCCGGGGGACATTCAGTACTTC.

V and J are TRBV25-1 and TRBJ1-1; D unclear. With 0 bases removed from V and 1 base from J, the gap between germline ends came to 12 bases. The germline V gene encodes CDR1 MGHDK and CDR2 SYGVNS. The CDR3 spans 16 residues. Here the CDR3 DNA reads TGTGCCAGCAGTGAATACGCGGCAGAATCGAACACTGAAGCTTTCTTT. Translation gives CASSEYAAESNTEAFF.

The rearrangement uses TRBV28 and TRBJ2-7, with 8 bases matching TRBD2. The CDR3 covers 14 residues. The J segment lost 1 base and the V segment lost 5 bases, leaving 4 bases of the junction unmatched. The germline CDR1 and CDR2 sequences are MDHEN and SYDVKM. DNA for the CDR3: TGTGCCAGCAGTCTAGCGGGCCAATCCTACGAGCAGTACTTC. This encodes CASSLAGQSYEQYF.

This sequence joins TRBV15 and TRBJ2-2, with D uncertain. The CDR3 loop spans 15 amino acids. Trimming cost V 1 base and J 6 bases, with 12 bases left between them. Per the germline V gene, CDR1 is LNHNV and CDR2 is YYDKDF (reference sequence). The CDR3 here is CATSRGSINPGELFF. As DNA, the CDR3 is TGTGCCACCAGCAGAGGAAGCATCAACCCCGGGGAGCTGTTTTTT.

CDR3 amino acids: CASSLAGAGPQETQYF. CDR3 nucleotide sequence: TGTGCCAGTTCACTAGCGGGGGCCGGACCACAAGAGACCCAGTACTTC. This rearrangement joins TRBV28 to TRBJ2-5; 11 nucleotides line up with TRBD2. The CDR3 runs to 16 residues. The V gene's germline CDR1 is MDHEN and CDR2 SYDVKM. With V trimmed by 9 bases and J by 2 bases, 11 bases remained unmatched.

CDR3 region: CASSSLRTGDGGYTF. The CDR3 DNA reads TGTGCCAGCAGCTCACTTCGGACAGGGGATGGGGGCTACACCTTC. The chain is built from TRBV11-2 and TRBJ1-2; TRBD1 matches 9 bases. The V and J ends lost 4 bases and 8 bases, in that order; junction bases with no gene match: 11. The CDR3 is 15 amino acids. In germline, CDR1 is SGHAT, CDR2 FQNNGV.

The V call is TRBV7-8, the J call TRBJ2-3; tentatively, D is TRBD1 (5 bases). CDR3 size: 14 residues. Per the germline V gene, CDR1 is SGHVS and CDR2 is FQNEAQ. Between the trimmed V and J ends, which lost 3 bases and 2 bases, there was a span of 9 bases. The CDR3 nucleotides read TGTGCCAGCAGCTTGGCCAGGGTCACAGATACGCAGTATTTT. Its protein product is CASSLARVTDTQYF.

The genes are TRBV11-2 and TRBJ2-7; TRBD2 agrees at 8 bases. This CDR3 has 15 residues. V lost 4 bases and J lost 2; bases outside the gene matches: 7. Per the germline V gene, CDR1 is SGHAT and CDR2 is FQNNGV. In DNA form, the CDR3 reads TGTGCCAGCAGCTCCCTAAGCGGGGGACCCTACGAGCAGTACTTC. This encodes CASSSLSGGPYEQYF.

The J gene is TRBJ2-7, the V gene TRBV7-9; 9 nucleotides match TRBD2. In germline, CDR1 is SEHNR, CDR2 FQNEAQ (reference sequence). Germline trimming cut 1 base from V and 1 base from J; bases unmatched to any gene: 5. This CDR3 has 16 amino acids. CDR3 DNA: TGTGCCAGCAGCTTAGAGCGGGGGGCTAGGTCCTACGAGCAGTACTTC. Residues: CASSLERGARSYEQYF.

This chain links TRBV5-1 with TRBJ1-1; a weak D match, TRBD1 (5 bases). Trimming cost V 4 bases and J 5 bases, with 12 bases left between them. CDR1 and CDR2 from the germline V gene are SGHRS and YFSETQ. The CDR3 has 13 amino acids. CDR3 nucleotide sequence: TGCGCCAGCAGCCTCGGACATAAGACTGAAGCTTTCTTT. It codes for CASSLGHKTEAFF.

This chain uses TRBV18 with TRBJ1-3; D is uncertain. This CDR3 has 15 residues. V was pared by 2 bases and J by 0 bases, with 8 bases between. CDR1 KGHSH and CDR2 LQKENI come from the germline V gene. The CDR3 sequence: CASSPAAYSGNTIYF. The DNA for the CDR3 is TGTGCCAGCTCACCAGCCGCGTACTCTGGAAACACCATATATTTT.

This clone came up a few times. The J gene is TRBJ1-2, the V gene TRBV2, with D perhaps TRBD1 (6 bases). Between the trimmed V and J ends, which lost 6 bases and 7 bases, there was a span of 18 bases. Germline V CDR1 and CDR2: SNHLY, FYNNEI. The CDR3 spans 14 residues. CDR3 sequence reads: CASRADRWEGGYTF. In DNA form, the CDR3 reads TGTGCCAGCAGGGCCGACAGGTGGGAGGGTGGCTACACCTTC.

This clone has just one count. The V and J genes are TRBV28 and TRBJ1-5, with 9 bases matching TRBD1. The V segment lost 4 bases and the J segment 6 bases; nucleotides outside the gene matches: 7. CDR3 length: 15 amino acids. CDR1 and CDR2 from the germline V gene are MDHEN and SYDVKM. The CDR3 reads CASSYGTGGFQPQHF. For the CDR3, the DNA is TGTGCCAGCAGTTATGGTACAGGGGGCTTTCAGCCCCAGCATTTT. The full variable domain, rest sourced from reference TRBV28 and TRBJ1-5, is DVKVTQSSRYLVKRTGEKVFLECVQDMDHENMFWYRQDPGLGLRLIYFSYDVKMKEKGDIPEGYSVSREKKERFSLILESASTNQTSMYLCASSYGTGGFQPQHFGDGTRLSIL.

The chain couples TRBV27 to TRBJ1-2; 10 bases agree with TRBD1. From germline, CDR1 is MNHEY and CDR2 SMNVEV (reference sequence). CDR3 length: 14 residues. Unmatched junction bases numbered 7, after V lost 4 bases and J lost 8 bases. CDR3 nucleotides: TGTGCCAGCAGTTCAGGGACAGGGGTGGGAGGCTACACCTTC. Encoded protein: CASSSGTGVGGYTF.